The 8 T cell receptor beta chains below were found in one sample sequenced in a study of blood T cell repertoires in COVID-19. Sequenced by immunoSEQ multiplex PCR; TCRdb stores in-frame clones only, minus some. The table has a few hundred thousand clones, around nine tenths seen once. Material: peripheral blood. The origin of the receptors is a young man with COVID-19, enrolled during active disease.

The chain combines TRBV2 with TRBJ1-1; tentative D call: TRBD1 (6 bases). The CDR3 length is 13 residues. The V end was cut by 11 bases, the J end by 3 bases, with 16 bases between. Germline loops: CDR1 SNHLY, CDR2 FYNNEI. This CDR3 is CAGHRDRYTEAFF. The DNA for the CDR3 is TGTGCCGGTCACAGGGACCGGTACACTGAAGCTTTCTTT.

The chain is built from TRBV30 and TRBJ1-4; D may be TRBD1 (5 bases). CDR1 and CDR2 (germline): GTSNPN, SVGIG (reference sequence). The CDR3 totals 12 residues. Trimming shortened V by 0 bases and J by 6 bases, and 5 bases separated the two germline ends. CDR3: CAWSVQDEKLFF. DNA of the CDR3: TGTGCCTGGAGTGTACAGGATGAAAAACTGTTTTTT.

The chain employs TRBV29-1 and TRBJ2-5, with a weak D call TRBD2 (6 bases). Trimming removed 6 bases from V and 5 bases from J, with 16 bases in between. There are 13 residues in the CDR3. Germline CDR1 is SQVTM and CDR2 is ANQGSEA. The CDR3: CSVPSAGRETQYF. DNA of the CDR3: TGCAGCGTACCTAGCGCAGGGCGGGAGACCCAGTACTTC.

There are a few counts of this clone. V is TRBV6-5 and J is TRBJ2-1; possibly TRBD2 for D (6 bases). V lost 11 bases to trimming and J lost 6 bases, with 20 bases between them. The CDR3 loop spans 14 amino acids. Germline V gene sequence: CDR1 MNHEY, CDR2 SVGAGI. The CDR3 region is CASQEGGIINEQFF. In nucleotides, the CDR3 is TGTGCCTCCCAAGAGGGCGGGATAATCAATGAGCAGTTCTTC.

The V and J genes are TRBV10-3 and TRBJ2-3, with D perhaps TRBD2 (6 bases). The length of the CDR3 is 13 residues. Germline assignment: CDR1 ENHRY and CDR2 SYGVKD. V lost 10 bases, J lost 2 bases, and 13 bases lay in between. CDR3 sequence (DNA): TGTGCCACTCGTAGCGGTTCCACAGATACGCAGTATTTT. Translation: CATRSGSTDTQYF.

This chain connects TRBV24-1 to TRBJ2-5; the D gene is possibly TRBD1 (5 bases). The CDR3 length is 17 residues. Trimming removed 4 bases from V and 2 bases from J, with 19 bases in between. Germline CDR1 and CDR2: KGHDR and SFDVKD. The chain's CDR3 is CATSDSLQGHGQETQYF. The DNA for the CDR3 is TGTGCCACCAGTGACTCTCTTCAGGGTCATGGTCAAGAGACCCAGTACTTC.

The V gene is TRBV3-1 (or the pseudogene TRBV3-2), the J gene TRBJ2-3; D not certain. Trimming pared 4 bases from V and 0 bases from J, leaving 5 bases between. CDR1 is LGHDT, CDR2 YNNKEL, per germline (reference sequence). The CDR3 runs 13 residues. The CDR3 sequence: CASSRLSTDTQYF. CDR3 nucleotides: TGTGCCAGCAGCCGTTTAAGCACAGATACGCAGTATTTT.

The chain carries TRBV12-3 or TRBV12-4 and TRBJ1-2; D is perhaps TRBD1 (5 bases). The CDR3 contains 13 residues. V lost 6 bases, J lost 9 bases, and 17 bases lay in between. The DNA for the CDR3 is TGTGCCAGCAGGCCCCAGGGCAAGGGAAGCTACACCTTC. Amino acids: CASRPQGKGSYTF.